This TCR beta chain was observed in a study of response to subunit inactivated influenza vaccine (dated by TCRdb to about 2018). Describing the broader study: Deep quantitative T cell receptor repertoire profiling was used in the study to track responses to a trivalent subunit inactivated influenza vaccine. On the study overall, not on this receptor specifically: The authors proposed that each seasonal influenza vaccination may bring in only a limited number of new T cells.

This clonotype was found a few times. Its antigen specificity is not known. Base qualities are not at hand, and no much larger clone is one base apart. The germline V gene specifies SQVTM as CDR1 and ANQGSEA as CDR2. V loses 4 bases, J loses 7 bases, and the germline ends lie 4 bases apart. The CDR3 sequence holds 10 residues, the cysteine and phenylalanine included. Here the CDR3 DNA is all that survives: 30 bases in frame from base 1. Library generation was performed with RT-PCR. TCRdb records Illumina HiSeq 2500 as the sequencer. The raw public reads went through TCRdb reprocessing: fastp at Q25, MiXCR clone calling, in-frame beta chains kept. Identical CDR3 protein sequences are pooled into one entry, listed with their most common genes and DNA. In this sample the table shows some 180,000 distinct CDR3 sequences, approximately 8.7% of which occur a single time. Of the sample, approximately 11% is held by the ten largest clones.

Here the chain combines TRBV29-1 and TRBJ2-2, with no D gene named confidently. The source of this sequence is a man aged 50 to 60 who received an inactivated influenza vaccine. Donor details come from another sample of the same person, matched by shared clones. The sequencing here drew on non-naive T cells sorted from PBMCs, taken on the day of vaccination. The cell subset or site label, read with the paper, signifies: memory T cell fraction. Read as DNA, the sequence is TGCAGCGTTGGGGTCGGGGAGCTGTTTTTT. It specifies CSVGVGELFF.